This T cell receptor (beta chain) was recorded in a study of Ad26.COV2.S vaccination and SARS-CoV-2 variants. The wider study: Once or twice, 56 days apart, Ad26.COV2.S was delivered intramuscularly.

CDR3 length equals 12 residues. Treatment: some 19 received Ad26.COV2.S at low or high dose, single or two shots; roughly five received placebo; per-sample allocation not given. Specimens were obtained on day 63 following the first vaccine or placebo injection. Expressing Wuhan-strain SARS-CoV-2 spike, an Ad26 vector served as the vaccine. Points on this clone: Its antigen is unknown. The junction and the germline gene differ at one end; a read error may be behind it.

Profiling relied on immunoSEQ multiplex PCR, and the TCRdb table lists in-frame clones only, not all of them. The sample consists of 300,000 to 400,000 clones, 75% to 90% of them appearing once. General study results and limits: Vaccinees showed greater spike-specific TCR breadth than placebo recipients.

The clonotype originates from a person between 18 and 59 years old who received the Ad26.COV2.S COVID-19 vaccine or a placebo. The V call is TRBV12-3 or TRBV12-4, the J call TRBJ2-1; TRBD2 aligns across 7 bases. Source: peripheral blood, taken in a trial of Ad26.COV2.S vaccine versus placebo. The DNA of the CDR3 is TGTGCCAGCAGTTTAGGGCGGGAGACCCAGGTCTTC. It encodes CASSLGRETQVF.